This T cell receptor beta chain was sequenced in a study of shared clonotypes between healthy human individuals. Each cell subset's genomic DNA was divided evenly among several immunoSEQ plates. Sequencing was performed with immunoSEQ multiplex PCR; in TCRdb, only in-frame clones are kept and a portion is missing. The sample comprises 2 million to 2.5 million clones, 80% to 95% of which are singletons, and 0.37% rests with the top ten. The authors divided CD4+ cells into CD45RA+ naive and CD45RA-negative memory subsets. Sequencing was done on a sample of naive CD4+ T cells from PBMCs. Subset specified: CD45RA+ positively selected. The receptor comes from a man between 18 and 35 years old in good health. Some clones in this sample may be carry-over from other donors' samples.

The CDR3 DNA reads TGCGCCAGCAGTGAGCGCCGGGACTCGGCCTACGAGCAGTACTTC. Its translation: CASSERRDSAYEQYF. The chain is built from TRBV10-1 and TRBJ2-7; tentatively, D is TRBD2 (6 bases). The CDR3 extends over 15 amino acids. Germline loops: CDR1 WNHNN, CDR2 SYGVQD (reference sequence). V was shortened by 2 bases and J by 2 bases, with 13 bases between the two germline ends.